This T cell receptor (beta chain) was sequenced in a study of identical twins. This clonotype was seen ten or more times. TCRdb used MiXCR to reprocess the 5' RACE reads, holding one entry per CDR3 protein. The data hold roughly 690,000 distinct CDR3 sequences, with 5.5% to 6.5% observed a single time. The sequence was collected from a man aged 18-30 years in good health. The material sequenced was naive T cells sorted from blood.

CDR3 loop: CSVREMGEKLFF. The CDR3 nucleotides read TGCAGTGTTCGGGAGATGGGGGAAAAACTGTTTTTT. J is TRBJ1-4 and V is TRBV20-1; D not certain. V was shortened by 7 bases and J by 8 bases, with 14 bases between the two germline ends. This CDR3 is built from 12 residues. Germline CDR1 is DFQATT and CDR2 is SNEGSKA (reference sequence).